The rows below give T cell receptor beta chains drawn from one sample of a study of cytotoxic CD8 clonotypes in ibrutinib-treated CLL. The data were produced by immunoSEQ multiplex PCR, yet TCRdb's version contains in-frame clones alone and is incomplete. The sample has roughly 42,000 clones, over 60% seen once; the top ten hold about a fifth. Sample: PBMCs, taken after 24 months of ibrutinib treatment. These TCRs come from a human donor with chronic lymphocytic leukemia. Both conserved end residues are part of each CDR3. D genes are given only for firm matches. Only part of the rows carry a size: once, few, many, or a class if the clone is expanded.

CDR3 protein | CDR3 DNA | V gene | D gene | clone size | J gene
CASSYGRNEQFF | TGTGCCAGCAGTTACGGGCGGAATGAGCAGTTCTTC | TRBV6-5 | NA | few | TRBJ2-1
CASRDDREGSYEQYF | TGTGCCAGCAGGGACGACAGGGAGGGATCCTACGAGCAGTACTTC | TRBV6-1 | NA | few | TRBJ2-7
CASSPGQGFTLYWANVLTF | TGTGCCAGCTCACCGGGACAGGGTTTCACTCTGTACTGGGCCAACGTCCTGACTTTC | TRBV18 | TRBD1 | NA | TRBJ2-6
CAYTELANYGYTF | TGTGCCTACACGGAGTTAGCTAACTATGGCTACACCTTC | TRBV30 | NA | NA | TRBJ1-2
CASSYGWDRGVGEQYF | TGTGCCAGCAGCTATGGTTGGGACAGGGGAGTGGGTGAGCAGTACTTC | TRBV7-9 | TRBD1 | NA | TRBJ2-7
CASSQGSGEAFF | TGTGCCAGCAGCCAAGGTAGCGGTGAAGCTTTCTTT | TRBV4-2 | NA | NA | TRBJ1-1
CAWSVRGETQYF | TGTGCCTGGAGTGTACGGGGGGAGACCCAGTACTTC | TRBV30 | NA | NA | TRBJ2-5
CSVDQGQETQYF | TGCAGCGTTGACCAGGGACAAGAGACCCAGTACTTC | TRBV29-1 | NA | NA | TRBJ2-5
CASSAAGANSPLHF | TGCGCCAGCAGCGCAGCGGGGGCAAACTCACCCCTCCACTTT | TRBV5-1 | NA | NA | TRBJ1-6
CASSPEGSNTEAFF | TGTGCCAGCTCACCAGAGGGTTCGAACACTGAAGCTTTCTTT | TRBV18 | NA | NA | TRBJ1-1
CASRLGTSGAKAFF | TGTGCCAGCAGGCTCGGGACTAGCGGGGCCAAAGCGTTCTTC | TRBV27 | TRBD2 | once | TRBJ2-1
CAWSAGVNEQFF | TGTGCCTGGAGTGCGGGGGTTAATGAGCAGTTCTTC | TRBV30 | NA | NA | TRBJ2-1
CAWNLNPGYGYTF | TGTGCCTGGAACCTGAACCCGGGCTATGGCTACACCTTC | TRBV30 | NA | few | TRBJ1-2
CASSLIGGRSYEQYF | TGTGCCAGCAGCCTGATAGGAGGGAGATCCTACGAGCAGTACTTC | TRBV5-5 | NA | NA | TRBJ2-7
CATSRYNSGSRTDGYTF | TGTGCCACCAGCAGATACAATTCCGGGTCCCGGACGGATGGCTACACCTTC | TRBV15 | NA | NA | TRBJ1-2
CASSLRQGRNYGYTF | TGTGCCAGCAGTCTGCGTCAGGGTAGGAACTATGGCTACACCTTC | TRBV2 | NA | NA | TRBJ1-2
CASSSTGRGINYGYTF | TGTGCCAGCAGCTCTACCGGCAGGGGCATAAACTATGGCTACACCTTC | TRBV7-9 | NA | NA | TRBJ1-2
CASSFQGGDEKLFF | TGTGCCAGCAGTTTCCAAGGGGGCGATGAAAAACTGTTTTTT | TRBV6-6 | TRBD1 | few | TRBJ1-4
CASTKGQTTDTQYF | TGTGCCAGCACCAAAGGACAGACCACAGATACGCAGTATTTT | TRBV25-1 | NA | NA | TRBJ2-3
CASSTGQGVTDTQYF | TGTGCCAGCAGCACCGGACAGGGGGTGACAGATACGCAGTATTTT | TRBV7-3 | TRBD1 | NA | TRBJ2-3
CASRLDSSYNSPLHF | TGCGCCAGCCGCCTCGACAGCTCCTATAATTCACCCCTCCACTTT | TRBV5-1 | NA | once | TRBJ1-6
CSVIRGISNQPQHF | TGCAGCGTTATCAGGGGGATTAGCAATCAGCCCCAGCATTTT | TRBV29-1 | TRBD1 | few | TRBJ1-5
CASSLSQHNEQFF | TGTGCCAGCAGCTTATCTCAACACAATGAGCAGTTCTTC | TRBV7-3 | NA | few | TRBJ2-1
CAISERGPGAFF | TGTGCCATCAGTGAAAGGGGGCCGGGAGCTTTCTTT | TRBV10-3 | TRBD1 | NA | TRBJ1-1
CASSEVSFYEQYF | TGTGCCAGCAGTGAAGTATCATTCTACGAGCAGTACTTC | TRBV2 | NA | many | TRBJ2-7
CASSHGGSYNSPLHF | TGTGCCAGCAGCCATGGGGGATCCTATAATTCACCCCTCCACTTT | TRBV7-9 | NA | NA | TRBJ1-6
CASSGASGAYEQYF | TGTGCCAGCAGTGGGGCTAGCGGGGCTTACGAGCAGTACTTC | TRBV2 | TRBD2 | few | TRBJ2-7
CASSLVPNNEQFF | TGTGCCAGCAGCTTAGTACCGAACAATGAGCAGTTCTTC | TRBV7-9 | NA | NA | TRBJ2-1
CASTPTPSNQPQHF | TGTGCCAGCACCCCGACACCCAGCAATCAGCCCCAGCATTTT | TRBV2 | NA | few | TRBJ1-5
CASSFGTGTEQYF | TGTGCCAGCAGTTTCGGGACAGGGACCGAGCAGTACTTC | TRBV27 | TRBD1 | NA | TRBJ2-7
CASSLNPGSQETQYF | TGTGCCAGCAGCTTAAACCCGGGGAGCCAAGAGACCCAGTACTTC | TRBV7-3 | NA | NA | TRBJ2-5
CANRDTGNTIYF | TGTGCCAACAGGGACACGGGAAACACCATATATTTT | TRBV10-3 | NA | NA | TRBJ1-3
CASSTILYRTYEQYF | TGTGCCAGCAGCACTATCTTGTACCGAACCTACGAGCAGTACTTC | TRBV21-1 | NA | NA | TRBJ2-7
CASSQDPGGTPKGNSYEQYF | TGTGCCAGCAGCCAAGATCCCGGAGGGACTCCGAAAGGGAACTCCTACGAGCAGTACTTC | TRBV4-2 | NA | few | TRBJ2-7
CASSLFVGGSSGANVLTF | TGTGCCAGCAGCTTATTTGTCGGCGGGAGCTCTGGGGCCAACGTCCTGACTTTC | TRBV13 | TRBD2 | NA | TRBJ2-6
CASSDGRKQFF | TGTGCCAGCTCCGACGGGAGAAAACAGTTCTTC | TRBV6-1 | NA | NA | TRBJ2-1
CASTARGRGHQPQHF | TGTGCCAGTACCGCCCGGGGCAGGGGGCACCAGCCCCAGCATTTT | TRBV19 | TRBD1 | NA | TRBJ1-5
CASSMGLAVNTGELFF | TGTGCCAGCAGCATGGGACTAGCGGTAAACACCGGGGAGCTGTTTTTT | TRBV5-6 | TRBD2 | NA | TRBJ2-2
CASSFDRGGGYTF | TGCGCCAGCAGCTTCGACAGGGGAGGTGGCTACACCTTC | TRBV5-1 | TRBD1 | NA | TRBJ1-2
CAWSVGAGNTIYF | TGTGCCTGGAGTGTAGGGGCTGGAAACACCATATATTTT | TRBV30 | NA | few | TRBJ1-3